The 18 T cell receptor beta chains below were found in one sample sequenced in a study of blood T cell repertoires in COVID-19. Sequenced by immunoSEQ multiplex PCR; TCRdb stores in-frame clones only, minus some. The sample includes some 200,000 clones, approximately 86% of them seen just once. Material: peripheral blood. All receptors derive from a man aged 60 to 75 with COVID-19, enrolled during active disease.

In its sample, this clone is medium-sized. This sample also contains other DNA sequences that code for the same CDR3. The chain is built from TRBV7-9 and TRBJ1-1; D perhaps matches TRBD1 (5 bases). V lost 5 bases to trimming and J lost 0 bases, with 7 bases between them. The CDR3 loop spans 13 amino acids. From germline, CDR1 is SEHNR and CDR2 FQNEAQ (reference sequence). Written as DNA, the CDR3 is TGTGCCAGCAGCCTGACAGTGAACACTGAAGCTTTCTTT. Protein sequence: CASSLTVNTEAFF.

The chain couples TRBV19 to TRBJ1-2; D is ambiguous. This CDR3 has 13 amino acids. Trimming shortened V by 8 bases and J by 4 bases, and 14 bases separated the two germline ends. Germline CDR1 and CDR2: LNHDA and SQIVND (reference sequence). The CDR3 region has the DNA TGTGCCAGTGGCGGGGTCCCTTTCTATGGCTACACCTTC. It specifies CASGGVPFYGYTF.

The chain has TRBV28 and TRBJ1-3, with a weak D call TRBD1 (5 bases). The CDR3 totals 15 residues. Per germline, CDR1 MDHEN and CDR2 SYDVKM. Trimming stripped 3 bases from V and 3 bases from J, with 12 bases between. The CDR3, as DNA: TGTGCCAGCAGTTTCCGGACCCAGGGTGGAAACACCATATATTTT. It encodes CASSFRTQGGNTIYF.

This clone was picked up one time. The V call is TRBV2, the J call TRBJ1-2; 7 bases map to TRBD1. V lost 0 bases to trimming and J lost 1 base; unmatched junction nucleotides: 14. Germline CDR1 and CDR2: SNHLY and FYNNEI. The CDR3 is 19 residues long. CDR3 loop: CASSEAGWKGGSLNYGYTF. The CDR3 nucleotides are TGTGCCAGCAGTGAAGCGGGCTGGAAAGGGGGCTCTCTTAACTATGGCTACACCTTC.

The chain links TRBV11-2 to TRBJ1-1; the D is unclear. In germline, CDR1 is SGHAT, CDR2 FQNNGV. There are 16 residues in the CDR3. V was clipped by 5 bases and J by 0 bases, with 16 bases between them. The CDR3 DNA reads as TGTGCCAGCAGCCGTCGGGGATCGGTCATGAACACTGAAGCTTTCTTT. Protein: CASSRRGSVMNTEAFF.

The chain combines TRBV30 with TRBJ1-3, with D possibly being TRBD1 (5 bases). V shed 5 bases and J shed 0 bases, with 8 bases lying between them. This CDR3 is built from 13 residues. Germline V gene sequence: CDR1 GTSNPN, CDR2 SVGIG (reference sequence). The CDR3 sequence is CAWQGFSGNTIYF. In DNA, the CDR3 is TGTGCCTGGCAGGGATTCTCTGGAAACACCATATATTTT. Together with reference TRBV30 and TRBJ1-3, the CDR3 gives the full variable domain: SQTIHQWPATLVQPVGSPLSLECTVEGTSNPNLYWYRQAAGRGLQLLFYSVGIGQISSEVPQNLSASRPQDRQFILSSKKLLLSDSGFYLCAWQGFSGNTIYFGEGSWLTVV.

The chain carries TRBV4-1 and TRBJ2-1; 7 positions agree with TRBD1. This CDR3 region has 15 residues. CDR1 is MGHRA, CDR2 YSYEKL, per germline. Losses at the gene ends were 1 base for V and 4 bases for J; bases not matched to a gene: 4. CDR3 sequence: CASSQAQGVYNEQFF. In DNA, the CDR3 is TGCGCCAGCAGCCAAGCGCAGGGGGTGTACAATGAGCAGTTCTTC.

This chain joins TRBV7-9 and TRBJ1-1, with TRBD1 matching 8 bases. There are 14 residues in the CDR3. The ends lost 4 bases at V and 4 bases at J; junction bases unmatched: 5. The germline CDR1 and CDR2 sequences are SEHNR and FQNEAQ (reference sequence). The CDR3 DNA reads TGTGCCAGCAGCTCACAGGGGGGAGGCACTGAAGCTTTCTTT. Translating gives CASSSQGGGTEAFF.

The V and J genes are TRBV12-3 or TRBV12-4 and TRBJ2-7; D gene ambiguous. This CDR3 spans 11 amino acids. Trimming removed 5 bases from V and 5 bases from J, with 7 bases in between. The CDR3, as DNA: TGTGCCAGCAGTCAGATTAACGAGCAGTACTTC. Translated: CASSQINEQYF.

A single count supports this clone. The rearrangement links TRBV5-8 to TRBJ1-4; 9 nucleotides line up with TRBD1. Germline V gene data show CDR1 as SGHTS and CDR2 as YDEGEE. The junction had 7 bases not matched to a gene; V was cut back by 4 bases and J by 6 bases. The CDR3 covers 15 residues. The CDR3 region has the DNA TGTGCCAGCAGCATTCAAACAGGGGGCTATGAAAAACTGTTTTTT. This encodes CASSIQTGGYEKLFF.

The rearrangement uses TRBV19 and TRBJ1-5; no clear D. The germline V gene has CDR1 LNHDA and CDR2 SQIVND (reference sequence). Trimming took off 0 bases at V and 6 bases at J, with 9 bases between the two ends. The CDR3 totals 14 residues. The CDR3 sequence is CASSIESSGQPQHF. For the CDR3, the DNA is TGTGCCAGTAGTATAGAGTCATCGGGTCAGCCCCAGCATTTT.

The V gene is TRBV3-1 (or the pseudogene TRBV3-2), the J gene TRBJ1-2, with a tentative D call TRBD1 (5 bases). The CDR3 length is 15 residues. The germline gives CDR1 LGHDT, CDR2 YNNKEL (reference sequence). Trimming shortened V by 1 base and J by 4 bases, and 13 bases separated the two germline ends. The CDR3 DNA is TGTGCCAGCAGCCAAGCGACCGGGGGGACCTATGGCTACACCTTC. Protein sequence: CASSQATGGTYGYTF.

CDR3 sequence reads: CAINNIRGHGDQPQHF. The DNA for the CDR3 is TGTGCCATTAATAACATCCGGGGACACGGGGATCAGCCCCAGCATTTT. This rearrangement joins TRBV28 to TRBJ1-5, with D perhaps matching TRBD1 (6 bases). The CDR3 is 16 residues long. Germline V lookup: CDR1 MDHEN, CDR2 SYDVKM. V dropped 10 bases and J dropped 5 bases, with 24 bases sitting between them.

This clone came up a few times. The chain carries TRBV3-1 (or the pseudogene TRBV3-2) and TRBJ1-3, with 9 bases matching TRBD1. The V segment lost 6 bases and the J segment 3 bases; nucleotides outside the gene matches: 9. Looked up from germline, CDR1 is LGHDT and CDR2 is YNNKEL (reference sequence). The CDR3 totals 16 residues. CDR3 DNA: TGTGCCAGCAGTAATACAGGGGGCCGGGGTGGAAACACCATATATTTT. This translates into CASSNTGGRGGNTIYF.

J is TRBJ2-3 and V is TRBV11-2; 11 positions match TRBD2. The germline V gene has CDR1 SGHAT and CDR2 FQNNGV. This CDR3 has 16 residues. The J segment lost 8 bases and the V segment lost 5 bases, leaving 12 bases of the junction unmatched. CDR3: CASSIPGLAAIATQYF. Here the CDR3 DNA reads TGTGCCAGCAGCATTCCGGGACTAGCGGCGATAGCTACGCAGTATTTT.

This clone was observed a single time. V gene TRBV7-2 combines with J gene TRBJ2-1, with D perhaps matching TRBD1 (5 bases). V was trimmed by 5 bases and J by 8 bases, leaving 19 bases between them. Germline V gene lookup returns CDR1 SGHTA and CDR2 FQGNSA. This CDR3 has 15 amino acids. This CDR3 reads CASSPQQVWDDEQFF. The CDR3 DNA reads as TGTGCCAGCAGCCCGCAACAGGTTTGGGATGATGAGCAGTTCTTC.

The count of this clone is one. The DNA of the CDR3 is TGTGCCAGCAGCCCCGATCTTGGACAGGCTTACTACGAGCAGTACTTC. It specifies CASSPDLGQAYYEQYF. This rearrangement joins TRBV7-9 to TRBJ2-7; 7 bases are a match to TRBD1. The V segment lost 5 bases and the J segment 3 bases; nucleotides outside the gene matches: 13. The length of the CDR3 is 16 residues. The germline gives CDR1 SEHNR, CDR2 FQNEAQ (reference sequence).

The chain has TRBV19 and TRBJ2-4, with TRBD1 matching over 9 bases. This CDR3 has 16 amino acids. The V gene end was trimmed by 0 bases and the J gene end by 6 bases; junction bases not matched to a gene: 6. CDR1 LNHDA and CDR2 SQIVND come from the germline V gene (reference sequence). The CDR3 sequence is CASSIDRGDRANIQYF. CDR3 DNA sequence: TGTGCCAGTAGTATAGATAGGGGGGACAGGGCAAACATTCAGTACTTC.